Listed here are 5 T cell receptor beta chains from one sample, sequenced in a study of T cell changes during pregnancy in multiple sclerosis. Sequencing was performed with immunoSEQ multiplex PCR; in TCRdb, only in-frame clones are kept and a portion is missing. Of about 40,000 clones in the sample, over 70% were seen once. Source: peripheral blood, taken in the first trimester of pregnancy. These TCRs come from a female donor in good health, enrolled as a control in a pregnancy study.

CDR3 coding DNA: TGTGCCAGCAGACATGGACAAAATGGCTACACCTTC. This encodes CASRHGQNGYTF. J is TRBJ1-2 and V is TRBV11-2, with D possibly TRBD1 on 5 matching bases. Germline CDR1 reads SGHAT; CDR2 reads FQNNGV. This CDR3 is 12 amino acids long. Trimming stripped 6 bases from V and 6 bases from J, with 11 bases between.

This sequence joins TRBV5-4 and TRBJ1-1, with 8 bases lining up with TRBD1. In germline, CDR1 is SGHNT, CDR2 YYREEE (reference sequence). This CDR3 is built from 15 residues. The ends lost 4 bases at V and 0 bases at J; junction bases unmatched: 5. The CDR3 sequence is CASSPRTGLNTEAFF. CDR3 nucleotide sequence: TGTGCCAGCAGCCCTAGGACAGGGCTGAACACTGAAGCTTTCTTT.

This clone came up once. The chain is built from TRBV4-2 and TRBJ2-1; 12 bases line up with TRBD2. This CDR3 spans 18 amino acids. The V segment lost 3 bases and the J segment 1 base; nucleotides outside the gene matches: 7. The V gene's germline CDR1 is LGHNA and CDR2 YNFKEQ. CDR3 in DNA: TGTGCCAGCAGCCAGGCGATTCTAGCGGGGGGGTCCTACAATGAGCAGTTCTTC. It translates to CASSQAILAGGSYNEQFF.

This clone was observed once. The CDR3 DNA reads as TGTGCCAGCAGCCGGGGGACTGGTATTGGCACAGATACGCAGTATTTT. This codes for CASSRGTGIGTDTQYF. This chain joins TRBV4-2 and TRBJ2-3; D is possibly TRBD2 (6 bases). Trimming took 4 bases from V and 1 from J, leaving 15 bases between them. Germline values: CDR1 LGHNA, CDR2 YNFKEQ. The length of the CDR3 is 16 residues.

The V and J genes are TRBV4-1 and TRBJ1-2; D might be TRBD1 (5 bases). Germline CDR1 MGHRA, CDR2 YSYEKL. This CDR3 spans 14 amino acids. Trimming stripped 0 bases from V and 7 bases from J, with 12 bases between. CDR3 DNA sequence: TGCGCCAGCAGCCAAGATTTTGGCAGGGCTGGCTACACCTTC. This codes for CASSQDFGRAGYTF.